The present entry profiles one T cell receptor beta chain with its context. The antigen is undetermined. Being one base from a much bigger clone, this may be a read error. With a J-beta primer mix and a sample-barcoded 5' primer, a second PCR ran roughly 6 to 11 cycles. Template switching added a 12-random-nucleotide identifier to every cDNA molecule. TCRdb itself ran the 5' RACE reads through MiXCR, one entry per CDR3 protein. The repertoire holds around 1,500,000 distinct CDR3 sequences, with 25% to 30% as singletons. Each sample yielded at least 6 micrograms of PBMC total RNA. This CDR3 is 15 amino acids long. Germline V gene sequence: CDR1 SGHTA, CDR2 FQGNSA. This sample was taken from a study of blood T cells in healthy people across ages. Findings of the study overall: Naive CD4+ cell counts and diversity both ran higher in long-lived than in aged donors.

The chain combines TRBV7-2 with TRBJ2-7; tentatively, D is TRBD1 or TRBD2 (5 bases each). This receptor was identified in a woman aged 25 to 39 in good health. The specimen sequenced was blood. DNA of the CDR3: TGTGCCAGCAGCCCCCTCTGGGACGGGCGATACGAGCGGTACTTC. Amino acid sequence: CASSPLWDGRYERYF.